This TCR beta chain was documented in a study of cytomegalovirus exposure and HLA in healthy donors listed by TCRdb under 2017. Study-wide context: According to an earlier analysis of around 600 of the donors, about 180 million T cells yielded over 90 million unique TCR beta sequences and 250 to 350 Gb of sequence data. The genetic ancestry cluster associated with self-reported Caucasian donors included over 80% of the roughly 400 genotyped donors. A later analysis re-analyzed previously published TCR beta repertoires from approximately 700 donors and added high-resolution HLA genotyping to study TCR occurrence patterns. Donor age, sex, ethnicity and CMV serostatus were collected together with the repertoire data. HLA typing included class I and class II loci at four-digit resolution. High-throughput TCR immunosequencing, statistical association of individual TCRs with disease status, and machine learning were combined to predict cytomegalovirus infection status. A separate validation cohort of approximately 130 different subjects was used in addition to the approximately 670-subject first cohort. The study aimed to test whether signatures of past pathogen exposure could be identified by cataloging public T cell receptors. Every repertoire in the discovery cohort had been generated on one and the same sequencing platform. Among some 410 genotyped donors of the cohort, an average of about 220,000 unique TCR beta nucleotide sequences was sequenced per donor, of which 15% to 20% were non-productive. To decide whether each TCR beta V gene segment behaved as functional or pseudogenic, an earlier analysis of 587 of the donors relied on high-throughput TCR beta sequencing. An early release that covered 640 HLA-typed donors contained approximately 300 gigabases of sequencing data and around 80 million unique TCR sequences. Roughly five DR-DQ haplotypes were handled as single units for association and clustering because linkage in the cohort was strong. In a later genetic analysis, genome-wide SNP genotypes for about 65% of the 666 donors were used, and that subset was treated as a discovery cohort. Rather than drawing on any new phenotypic data, the later analysis identified candidate immune exposures from TCR beta sequences and the way those sequences occurred across donors. The number of donors typed differed by locus, with roughly 629-640 for A, B, C, DRB1 and DQB1, around 560 for DQA1, 606 for DPA1, and around 430 for DPB1. Using immunosequencing, the study profiled T cell repertoires from 640 or so subjects and related those repertoires to cytomegalovirus serostatus.

In total, just over 650 healthy bone marrow donors made up the cohort. Cohort members were all nominally healthy when sampled, although unrecorded immune exposures were likely present. The donor was CMV seropositive and was included in the group of almost 300 seropositive cohort members. Every donor gave a peripheral blood sample, and the peripheral blood mononuclear cells from that sample were used for TCR beta sequencing. The Qiagen DNeasy Blood Extraction Kit was used to extract genomic DNA from the blood cell samples. Library preparation used the immunoSEQ multiplex PCR assay. For the multiplex PCR, a mixture combining 60 forward primers for TCR Vbeta segments and 13 reverse primers for TCR Jbeta segments was used. Amplification of the CDR3 region of rearranged TCR beta genes was performed with a multiplex PCR assay on genomic DNA. The amplified TCR beta libraries were sequenced on the Illumina HiSeq System as 87-base-pair reads. Under the source paper's analysis protocol: A later analysis tallied tens of millions of unique TCR beta chains across the approximately 670 repertoires, and around 12 million of those chains were shared by two or more donors. A nearest-neighbor algorithm error-corrected the raw reads and collapsed the reads into unique sequences, merging closely related sequences to remove PCR and sequencing errors. To assign V, D and J gene segments, CDR3 sequences were aligned to IMGT reference sequences. Each retained sequence needed at least a six-nucleotide match to both a V gene segment and a J gene segment. Rearrangements were called productive when the CDR3 lacked stop codons and stayed in frame with V and J; all others were non-productive. CDR3 was defined according to IMGT convention as the region running from the second conserved V-encoded cysteine to the conserved J-encoded phenylalanine. The earlier analysis of some 580 of the donors excluded any sequence lacking an unambiguous match to a single V gene segment. In an earlier analysis of 450 to 700 of the donors, V segments were called functional above 56.7% productive rearrangements and were called segregating when the between-donor standard deviation exceeded 5%. A statistical classification framework was built for diagnosing cytomegalovirus status from the catalog of TCR beta chain sequences. A later analysis assigned V and J genes by comparing TCR nucleotide sequences with IMGT/GENE-DB human TR gene sequences. In a later analysis, CDR3 sequences and most-parsimonious VDJ recombination scenarios were assigned using the TCRdist pipeline. In a later analysis, every TCR beta chain was defined by the combination of its CDR3 amino acid sequence and its V-gene family, and reads without a unique V-gene family were dropped. As a way to deal with suspected cross-contamination and a sequencing artifact, a later analysis dropped approximately 570 nucleotide sequences that were highly shared and had low generation probability. In a later analysis, a clonal expansion index for each public chain was calculated from normalized within-repertoire ranks of inferred template counts. Generation probabilities in a later analysis came from a VDJ recombination model fitted to out-of-frame rearrangements, and those results were checked against IGoR. In a later analysis, hypergeometric tests were used to score TCR-TCR, TCR-HLA and TCR-CMV co-occurrence, with a repertoire-size bias correction applied to TCR pairs. False discovery rates were estimated in a later analysis by permuting HLA or CMV assignments 20 times. In a later analysis, co-occurring TCRs were grouped using DBSCAN, with TCRdist sequence similarity added in when clustering inside HLA-allele-positive subsets. Repertoires with fewer than 30,000 or more than 120,000 public chains, plus five repertoires with anomalous nucleotide sharing, were excluded from co-occurrence clustering. Imported from immuneACCESS, the table was reduced by TCRdb to in-frame sequences with V and J called. These copies leave out some clones; in studies compared against another copy, an unresolved V gene accounts for under half, and the cause of the remainder is not known. V and J calls and clone size are given by that table; D and trimming were obtained from the DNA. This sample lists 110,000 or so clones; about 77% were detected once. In total, the top ten clones hold 5.4% of the sample.

Points the paper makes about the study in general: Most TCR sequences were seen in very few donors, while some public TCRs were found in many individuals. A later genetic analysis associated a missense DCLRE1C variant with V-gene and J-gene trimming of TCR beta chains, and an independent cohort replicated the association. The earlier analysis of a few hundred of the donors excluded some 16 rarely observed V segments, including chromosome 9 orphons, because counts were too low. Cytomegalovirus status was reported to be diagnosed by the classifier with high specificity and sensitivity in both the original and validation cohorts. In a later analysis, TCR association rates were found to vary across HLA loci, with the most associated TCRs seen for DRB1 alleles and the fewest for HLA-C alleles. A later analysis associated 17,000 or so TCR beta sequences with specific HLA alleles at a false discovery rate of 0.05. Compared with equally common non-associated chains, HLA-associated TCR beta chains in a later analysis were more clonally expanded and had lower generation probabilities. When HLA alleles, especially DR and DQ, strongly co-occurred, TCR associations were difficult to assign to individual alleles. In a later analysis, several top co-occurrence clusters were reported to appear linked to parvovirus B19, influenza, CMV and Epstein-Barr virus. In an earlier analysis of approximately 590 of the donors, most TCR beta V segments appeared in productive rearrangements about 90% or about 30% of the time, broadly matching IMGT annotations. The sequencing pipeline was judged likely to have produced a cluster of highly shared sequence variants as a technical artifact. Three of the identified cytomegalovirus-associated TCR beta chains were confirmed in vitro to be specific for cytomegalovirus antigens. Most CMV-associated TCR beta chains appeared to be HLA-restricted in a later analysis, and the HLA associations seemed to be driven largely by CMV exposure. A further reported finding was that TCR beta sequences accurately predicted the HLA-A and HLA-B alleles for most subjects in the first cohort. Presence/absence analyses assumed roughly uniform sequencing depth across donors, an assumption that may not hold. Correlated functional status among segregating V segments might be attributable to linkage disequilibrium, but an unknown experimental factor could not be ruled out. The 87-base-pair reads could not distinguish some IMGT-functional V segments, including TRBV6-2 and TRBV6-3, so those segments were excluded. In the study, about 150 TCR beta chains were listed as associated with cytomegalovirus. Only TCR beta chains were sequenced in this cohort, and the absence of alpha or paired-chain data limited detectable features. It was suggested by the authors that the approach could potentially be generalized to other disease states and immunological phenotypes. In a later genetic analysis, fewer N-insertions in productive TCRs were reported among donors in an Asian-associated ancestry cluster than the roughly 640-donor mean. Because some donors lacked HLA typing at each locus, the association tests relied only on the typed subset. The only immune exposure information available for the cohort was CMV serostatus.

V loses 1 base, J loses 6 bases, and the germline ends lie 10 bases apart. CDR1 LGHNA and CDR2 YNFKEQ are derived from the germline V gene. CDR3 length: 13 amino acids, cysteine to phenylalanine. The kept DNA is CDR3 alone, 39 bases in frame from the first base. This clone has just a few counts. The target of this receptor is not known. One base away there is no much larger clone; base qualities are not given. The chain is made from TRBV4-2 and TRBJ2-7; the D gene is unclear. The sequence was collected from a young woman in good health and CMV-seropositive. Specimen: PBMCs. The CDR3: CASSQVEAGEQYF. At the DNA level, the sequence is TGTGCCAGCAGCCAAGTTGAGGCCGGCGAGCAGTACTTC.